These 22 T cell receptor beta chains were sequenced from one sample in a study of blood T cell repertoires in COVID-19. Sequencing was performed with immunoSEQ multiplex PCR; in TCRdb, only in-frame clones are kept and a portion is missing. The sample lists 330,000 or so clones; approximately 88% were seen once. Sequenced sample: PBMCs or T cells enriched from blood (not recorded which). These receptors all stem from a young man who had recovered from COVID-19.

The rearrangement links TRBV24-1 to TRBJ1-4; D uncertain. V shed 4 bases and J shed 4 bases, with 3 bases lying between them. Germline values: CDR1 KGHDR, CDR2 SFDVKD. The CDR3 has 12 residues. The CDR3 region is CATSDLNEKLFF. The CDR3 coding sequence is TGTGCCACCAGTGACCTTAATGAAAAACTGTTTTTT.

This clone came up a few times. The gene calls are TRBV5-1 and TRBJ1-1; D may be TRBD1 (5 bases). The CDR3 consists of 16 residues. Per the germline V gene, CDR1 is SGHRS and CDR2 is YFSETQ. V was cut by 4 bases and J by 0 bases, with 16 bases left in between. This chain's CDR3 is CASSKQGEGMNTEAFF. The DNA for the CDR3 is TGCGCCAGCAGCAAGCAAGGGGAGGGGATGAACACTGAAGCTTTCTTT.

V is TRBV10-2 and J is TRBJ2-1; 14 bases are a match to TRBD2. The CDR3 has 15 amino acids. With V trimmed by 6 bases and J by 9 bases, 7 bases remained unmatched. The germline gives CDR1 WSHSY, CDR2 SAAADI. The CDR3 is CASSPGLAGVGEQFF. As DNA, the CDR3 is TGCGCCAGCAGCCCGGGACTAGCGGGGGTCGGTGAGCAGTTCTTC.

The chain employs TRBV27 and TRBJ2-1; 9 positions match TRBD1. V dropped 2 bases and J dropped 4; count of bases not matched to a gene: 6. CDR1 and CDR2 (germline): MNHEY, SMNVEV (reference sequence). This CDR3 is built from 16 residues. CDR3 bases: TGTGCCAGCAGTTTACCGTCGACAGGGGGATACAATGAGCAGTTCTTC. Amino acid sequence: CASSLPSTGGYNEQFF.

CDR3 amino acids: CASSLRVGELFF. In nucleotides, the CDR3 is TGTGCCAGCAGTCTCAGGGTCGGGGAGCTGTTTTTT. This rearrangement joins TRBV6-5 to TRBJ2-2, with D possibly matching TRBD1 (5 bases). Trimming took 5 bases from V and 7 from J, leaving 8 bases between them. Germline CDR1 reads MNHEY; CDR2 reads SVGAGI. The CDR3 consists of 12 residues.

CDR3 DNA: TGTGCCAGCAGCTTAGATTCCCCAAATCAGCCCCAGCATTTT. It yields the protein CASSLDSPNQPQHF. The chain employs TRBV11-2 and TRBJ1-5; no clear D. Germline values: CDR1 SGHAT, CDR2 FQNNGV. The CDR3 is made up of 14 amino acids. Between the trimmed V and J ends, which lost 0 bases and 4 bases, there was a span of 7 bases.

The V gene is TRBV2, the J gene TRBJ2-7, with TRBD2 matching over 10 bases. Trimming removed 2 bases from V and 4 bases from J; junction bases left unmatched: 17. The CDR3 loop spans 19 amino acids. The germline gives CDR1 SNHLY, CDR2 FYNNEI. CDR3 sequence: CASSEWAASGGEALYEQYF. The CDR3 bases are TGTGCCAGCAGTGAATGGGCGGCTAGCGGGGGAGAGGCCTTATACGAGCAGTACTTC. Together with reference TRBV2 and TRBJ2-7, the CDR3 gives the full variable domain: EPEVTQTPSHQVTQMGQEVILRCVPISNHLYFYWYRQILGQKVEFLVSFYNNEISEKSEIFDDQFSVERPDGSNFTLKIRSTKLEDSAMYFCASSEWAASGGEALYEQYFGPGTRLTVT.

This chain joins TRBV6-5 and TRBJ1-1; D possibly corresponds to TRBD1 (5 bases). Per germline, CDR1 MNHEY and CDR2 SVGAGI. Trimming stripped 2 bases from V and 1 base from J, with 8 bases between. The CDR3 sequence is 14 residues long. The CDR3 loop is CASSYRQPNTEAFF. Written as DNA, the CDR3 is TGTGCCAGCAGTTACCGACAGCCGAACACTGAAGCTTTCTTT.

This chain connects TRBV7-2 to TRBJ2-7; 7 nucleotides line up with TRBD1. Trimming at V came to 5 bases and at J to 3 bases, leaving 7 bases not matched to a gene. Germline V gene lookup returns CDR1 SGHTA and CDR2 FQGNSA. The CDR3 length is 14 residues. The chain's CDR3 is CASSLQGTGYEQYF. In nucleotides, the CDR3 is TGTGCCAGCAGCCTACAGGGGACCGGCTACGAGCAGTACTTC.

This sequence joins TRBV11-2 and TRBJ2-7; TRBD2 might be the D (6 bases). The CDR3 extends over 15 amino acids. Germline values: CDR1 SGHAT, CDR2 FQNNGV. V lost 7 bases, J lost 1 base, and 17 bases lay in between. The CDR3 loop reads CASTPKGGRSYEQYF. CDR3 DNA sequence: TGTGCCAGCACCCCTAAAGGAGGGCGGTCCTACGAGCAGTACTTC.

The V gene is TRBV7-2, the J gene TRBJ1-1, with 8 bases matching TRBD1. The trim removed 0 bases at V and 5 bases at J, leaving 5 bases unmatched. CDR1 and CDR2 (germline): SGHTA, FQGNSA. There are 15 residues in the CDR3. CDR3: CASSLAQGAGTEAFF. The CDR3 DNA follows: TGTGCCAGCAGCTTAGCCCAGGGGGCAGGAACTGAAGCTTTCTTT.

This sequence joins TRBV19 and TRBJ2-3; a possible D gene is TRBD2 (8 bases). The germline V gene encodes CDR1 LNHDA and CDR2 SQIVND (reference sequence). V was cut by 3 bases and J by 0 bases, with 13 bases left in between. The CDR3 is made up of 16 amino acids. The DNA of the CDR3 is TGTGCCAGTAGTATTCGGGAGGGACAGAGCACAGATACGCAGTATTTT. It encodes CASSIREGQSTDTQYF.

The chain couples TRBV12-3 or TRBV12-4 to TRBJ2-5, with D perhaps TRBD2 (6 bases). CDR3 length equals 13 residues. V lost 5 bases, J lost 5 bases, and 12 bases lay in between. CDR3 coding DNA: TGTGCCAGCAGTCTACTAGCTAGCGAGACCCAGTACTTC. Translation gives CASSLLASETQYF.

This chain joins TRBV25-1 and TRBJ2-7, with 8 bases matching TRBD1. The length of the CDR3 is 15 residues. Trimming took 3 bases from V and 4 from J; bases not matched to a gene: 8. Germline V lookup: CDR1 MGHDK, CDR2 SYGVNS. The CDR3 DNA is TGTGCCAGCAGTGATTTCAGGGGGCGCGATTACGAGCAGTACTTC. It yields the protein CASSDFRGRDYEQYF.

This chain joins TRBV19 and TRBJ2-2; 7 positions agree with TRBD1. The V gene's germline CDR1 is LNHDA and CDR2 SQIVND (reference sequence). This CDR3 spans 15 amino acids. V dropped 4 bases and J dropped 5; count of bases not matched to a gene: 7. The CDR3 bases are TGTGCCAGTAGTACGACAGGGTCGAGGACCGGGGAGCTGTTTTTT. The encoded protein is CASSTTGSRTGELFF.

The V and J genes are TRBV15 and TRBJ1-3; D is unclear. CDR1 is LNHNV and CDR2 is YYDKDF in the germline V gene (reference sequence). The germline V and J ends were trimmed by 0 bases and 0 bases, with 9 bases remaining between them. The length of the CDR3 is 16 residues. CDR3 sequence reads: CATSRDTSVSGNTIYF. The CDR3 region has the DNA TGTGCCACCAGCAGAGATACGTCAGTCTCTGGAAACACCATATATTTT.

The chain couples TRBV5-1 to TRBJ1-5; D is ambiguous. V shed 1 base and J shed 6 bases, with 11 bases lying between them. The germline CDR1 and CDR2 sequences are SGHRS and YFSETQ. CDR3 length: 14 residues. The CDR3 nucleotides are TGCGCCAGCAGCTTGCAGGAGGGTGCTCAGCCCCAGCATTTT. Its protein product is CASSLQEGAQPQHF.

The V and J genes are TRBV18 and TRBJ2-5, with TRBD2 as a possible D gene (5 bases). CDR1 and CDR2 (germline): KGHSH, LQKENI. The length of the CDR3 is 13 residues. Trimming cost V 3 bases and J 5 bases, with 10 bases left between them. The DNA for the CDR3 is TGTGCCAGCTCACCGGAGGTTCGCGAGACCCAGTACTTC. Translating gives CASSPEVRETQYF.

This chain joins TRBV10-2 and TRBJ2-2, with 8 positions matching TRBD1. The V segment lost 5 bases and the J segment 4 bases; nucleotides outside the gene matches: 12. CDR3 length: 17 amino acids. Per germline, CDR1 WSHSY and CDR2 SAAADI. The CDR3 DNA reads as TGCGCCAGCAGTCCGGACAGGGTGTTCGCTGGCACCGGGGAGCTGTTTTTT. Translating gives CASSPDRVFAGTGELFF.

The chain combines TRBV5-1 with TRBJ1-3; no firm D call. The CDR3 extends over 15 amino acids. Trimming cost V 5 bases and J 0 bases, with 12 bases left between them. Per germline, CDR1 SGHRS and CDR2 YFSETQ. The CDR3 loop reads CASRDSGISGNTIYF. DNA for the CDR3: TGCGCCAGCAGAGATTCAGGAATCTCTGGAAACACCATATATTTT.

The V call is TRBV11-3, the J call TRBJ2-1, with TRBD1 as a possible D gene (6 bases). With 4 bases removed from V and 0 bases from J, the gap between germline ends came to 10 bases. The CDR3 covers 15 residues. Germline-derived CDR1 and CDR2 are SGHNT and YENEEA. The CDR3 spells CASSSQGTSYNEQFF. The CDR3 region has the DNA TGTGCCAGCAGCTCCCAGGGGACCTCCTACAATGAGCAGTTCTTC.

As concerns this clone: Other DNA variants within this sample encode the same CDR3. The V gene is TRBV5-1, the J gene TRBJ2-5; TRBD2 is a possible D gene (6 bases). This CDR3 has 13 residues. The V end was cut by 2 bases, the J end by 2 bases, with 7 bases between. Germline V gene lookup returns CDR1 SGHRS and CDR2 YFSETQ. CDR3 region: CASSFGGQETQYF. Here the CDR3 DNA reads TGCGCCAGCAGCTTTGGGGGGCAAGAGACCCAGTACTTC.